This is a list of T cell receptor beta chains from one sample in a study of blood T cell repertoires in COVID-19. Profiled with immunoSEQ multiplex PCR; TCRdb holds only in-frame clones, not every one. The sample includes 200,000 to 250,000 clones, approximately 89% seen only once; the top ten take around 3.8%. Sequencing used PBMCs or T cells enriched from blood (not recorded which). Receptors were obtained from a woman in her twenties or thirties who had been exposed to COVID-19. Each CDR3 is given with its conserved first and last residue. A D gene is named only where the DNA matches it firmly. Clone size is shown for a subset of rows, as once, few, many or a class of expanded clone.

J gene | D gene | clone size | V gene | CDR3 protein | CDR3 DNA
TRBJ1-6 | . | . | TRBV30 | CAWSQNNNSPLHF | TGTGCCTGGAGTCAGAACAATAATTCACCCCTCCACTTT
TRBJ1-2 | . | . | TRBV2 | CASLSTGQSGYTF | TGTGCCAGCTTAAGTACAGGGCAAAGTGGCTACACCTTC
TRBJ2-6 | . | . | TRBV30 | CAWSIPVSGANVLTF | TGTGCCTGGAGTATTCCTGTCTCTGGGGCCAACGTCCTGACTTTC
TRBJ2-3 | TRBD1 | once | TRBV15 | CATSLEQGADTQYF | TGTGCCACCAGTTTGGAACAGGGGGCAGATACGCAGTATTTT
TRBJ2-1 | TRBD2 | . | TRBV3-1/TRBV3-2 | CASSPTGPSGINNEQFF | TGTGCCAGCAGCCCCACAGGGCCTAGCGGGATAAACAATGAGCAGTTCTTC
TRBJ2-7 | TRBD1 | . | TRBV29-1 | CSVHVRDSGEQYF | TGCAGCGTCCACGTCCGGGACAGCGGCGAGCAGTACTTC
TRBJ1-1 | . | . | TRBV3-1/TRBV3-2 | CASSQSEGWTEAFF | TGTGCCAGCAGCCAATCAGAGGGATGGACTGAAGCTTTCTTT
TRBJ1-4 | . | . | TRBV11-2 | CASSLGAFNEKLFF | TGTGCCAGCAGCTTAGGAGCTTTTAATGAAAAACTGTTTTTT
TRBJ1-2 | . | . | TRBV5-6 | CASSLVAGWEEGYTF | TGTGCCAGCAGCTTGGTGGCAGGGTGGGAGGAGGGCTACACCTTC
TRBJ2-5 | TRBD2 | . | TRBV10-1 | CASSERLAGAQETQYF | TGCGCCAGCAGTGAGCGACTAGCGGGAGCTCAAGAGACCCAGTACTTC
TRBJ2-7 | TRBD1 | . | TRBV24-1 | CATSDPRDRVHEQYF | TGTGCCACCAGTGATCCCCGGGACAGGGTTCACGAGCAGTACTTC
TRBJ1-5 | TRBD1 | . | TRBV2 | CARGTGNQPQHF | TGTGCCAGAGGGACAGGTAATCAGCCCCAGCATTTT
TRBJ2-7 | TRBD2 | . | TRBV3-1/TRBV3-2 | CASSQERGLAGSYEQYF | TGTGCCAGCAGCCAAGAAAGGGGCCTAGCGGGGTCCTACGAGCAGTACTTC
TRBJ2-5 | . | . | TRBV12-5 | CASGLVRGSQETQYF | TGTGCTAGTGGTTTGGTACGTGGCAGCCAAGAGACCCAGTACTTC
TRBJ2-5 | . | . | TRBV20-1 | CSASSGLAAETQYF | TGCAGTGCTAGTTCCGGGCTAGCTGCGGAGACCCAGTACTTC
TRBJ1-1 | . | . | TRBV4-1 | CASSQVIPRSNGAEAFF | TGCGCCAGCAGCCAAGTTATACCGCGGAGCAACGGGGCTGAAGCTTTCTTT
TRBJ2-1 | TRBD2 | . | TRBV5-5 | CASSLGTSGNLYNEQFF | TGTGCCAGCAGCTTGGGGACTAGCGGAAACCTTTACAATGAGCAGTTCTTC
TRBJ2-2 | . | . | TRBV19 | CASSIDGLTTGELFF | TGTGCCAGTAGTATAGACGGTTTAACCACCGGGGAGCTGTTTTTT
TRBJ2-7 | . | . | TRBV5-1 | CASSFDRSRDYPTYEQYF | TGCGCCAGCAGCTTCGACAGGTCACGGGATTATCCGACCTACGAGCAGTACTTC
TRBJ2-7 | . | . | TRBV6-2/TRBV6-3 | CASSYSRGSSYEQYF | TGTGCCAGCAGTTACTCGCGCGGTAGCTCCTACGAGCAGTACTTC
TRBJ2-3 | . | . | TRBV19 | CASRQWAAGLSTDTQYF | TGTGCCAGTAGGCAGTGGGCGGCGGGATTAAGCACAGATACGCAGTATTTT
TRBJ1-3 | . | . | TRBV4-1 | CASSQDRGQLNSGNTIYF | TGCGCCAGCAGCCAAGATAGGGGACAACTAAACTCTGGAAACACCATATATTTT
TRBJ2-4 | . | . | TRBV2 | CASMGKAKNIQYF | TGTGCCAGCATGGGCAAAGCCAAAAACATTCAGTACTTC
TRBJ1-2 | . | . | TRBV29-1 | CSVKDTDYGYTF | TGCAGCGTGAAGGACACGGACTATGGCTACACCTTC
TRBJ2-7 | TRBD1 | . | TRBV27 | CASSLGQGATYEQYF | TGTGCCAGCAGTTTAGGACAGGGGGCGACCTACGAGCAGTACTTC
TRBJ2-2 | TRBD1 | . | TRBV11-3 | CASSYHRGANTGELFF | TGTGCCAGCAGCTACCACAGGGGCGCGAACACCGGGGAGCTGTTTTTT
TRBJ2-1 | TRBD2 | . | TRBV2 | CASSRLASSYNEQFF | TGTGCCAGCAGTCGACTAGCGAGCTCCTACAATGAGCAGTTCTTC
TRBJ1-5 | TRBD1 | . | TRBV27 | CASSFSGGGQPQHF | TGTGCCAGCAGTTTTTCAGGGGGAGGACAGCCCCAGCATTTT
TRBJ2-3 | TRBD2 | . | TRBV10-1 | CASSESDFRASGRAGTDTQYF | TGCGCCAGCAGTGAGTCCGATTTTCGTGCTAGCGGGAGGGCCGGCACAGATACGCAGTATTTT
TRBJ2-5 | TRBD2 | . | TRBV9 | CASSVGLAGGETQYF | TGTGCCAGCAGCGTAGGGCTAGCGGGAGGGGAGACCCAGTACTTC
TRBJ1-6 | TRBD1 | . | TRBV19 | CASSSSGGSPLHF | TGTGCCAGTAGTTCCTCAGGGGGTTCACCCCTCCACTTT
TRBJ1-5 | . | . | TRBV28 | CASGFRQDSNQPQHF | TGTGCCAGCGGTTTCAGACAGGATAGCAATCAGCCCCAGCATTTT
TRBJ1-5 | TRBD1 | . | TRBV19 | CAIHTGTGFYQPQHF | TGTGCCATCCACACCGGGACAGGGTTTTATCAGCCCCAGCATTTT
TRBJ2-5 | . | . | TRBV15 | CATSRDGLLETQYF | TGTGCCACCAGCAGAGATGGGCTTCTGGAGACCCAGTACTTC
TRBJ2-2 | TRBD2 | . | TRBV7-7 | CASTRTGTSATGELFF | TGTGCTAGCACCAGAACCGGGACTAGTGCCACCGGGGAGCTGTTTTTT
TRBJ2-1 | TRBD2 | . | TRBV3-1/TRBV3-2 | CASSFAGGTYNEQFF | TGTGCCAGCAGCTTTGCGGGAGGGACCTACAATGAGCAGTTCTTC
TRBJ2-1 | TRBD2 | . | TRBV7-8 | CASSLGLALYNEQFF | TGTGCCAGCAGCTTAGGACTAGCCCTCTACAATGAGCAGTTCTTC
TRBJ2-1 | . | . | TRBV4-1 | CASSQVLSGEQFF | TGCGCCAGCAGCCAAGTCCTTAGCGGTGAGCAGTTCTTC
TRBJ2-2 | . | . | TRBV5-5 | CASSLSAWNTGELFF | TGTGCCAGCAGCTTGAGTGCGTGGAACACCGGGGAGCTGTTTTTT
TRBJ2-1 | TRBD2 | . | TRBV7-6 | CASSLEGTGGEGVNEQFF | TGTGCCAGCAGCTTAGAGGGCACGGGAGGTGAAGGGGTAAATGAGCAGTTCTTC
TRBJ1-4 | . | . | TRBV2 | CASSETENFNEKLFF | TGTGCCAGCAGTGAAACTGAAAACTTTAATGAAAAACTGTTTTTT
TRBJ1-5 | . | . | TRBV2 | CASSEGVRAQHF | TGTGCCAGCAGTGAAGGGGTTCGGGCCCAGCATTTT
TRBJ1-2 | TRBD1 | . | TRBV11-2 | CASSLARTGIYGYTF | TGTGCCAGCAGCTTAGCTAGGACAGGGATCTATGGCTACACCTTC
TRBJ2-7 | TRBD1 | few | TRBV3-1/TRBV3-2 | CASSQDNRGTLYF | TGTGCCAGCAGCCAAGATAACAGGGGGACCCTGTACTTC
TRBJ2-3 | . | . | TRBV18 | CASSPPTWAGTDTQYF | TGTGCCAGCTCACCACCTACTTGGGCTGGCACAGATACGCAGTATTTT
TRBJ2-2 | TRBD2 | . | TRBV18 | CASSPPGGRAQVLAGELFF | TGTGCCAGCTCACCACCAGGCGGGAGGGCCCAGGTCCTCGCCGGGGAGCTGTTTTTT